This T cell receptor (beta chain) is from a study of OX40 agonist ivuxolimab in advanced cancers. Study-wide findings and caveats: There were, on average, more expanded clones in CD8+ T cells than in CD4+.

Regarding this clone: The target antigen is unknown.

Patients who had autoimmune disease history or got systemic immunosuppression were left out. Drawing of blood for sampling happened at baseline, at cycle 4 day 1, and at cycle 7 day 1. This CDR3 is built from 18 residues. Germline-derived CDR1 and CDR2 are SGHTA and FQGNSA. The V gene lost 0 bases and the J gene lost 2 bases, with 17 bases spanning the gap. Here immunoSEQ multiplex PCR was the method, and the copy in TCRdb shows in-frame clones only, minus some. The sample carries some 44,000 clones, around 80% recorded once. The chain employs TRBV7-2 and TRBJ1-3, with D possibly being TRBD1 (5 bases). This sample comprised CD4+ or CD8+ T cells sorted from blood, obtained in a trial of the OX40 agonist ivuxolimab. This receptor was identified in an adult with an advanced solid tumor such as melanoma, head and neck, liver or kidney cancer. This CDR3 is CASSLAMTVGAPGNTIYF. The CDR3, as DNA: TGTGCCAGCAGCTTAGCTATGACAGTCGGGGCCCCTGGAAACACCATATATTTT.